This TCR beta chain was retrieved from a study of cytomegalovirus exposure and HLA in healthy donors. Study details: The roughly 110 validation repertoires were reported in a later analysis to have been generated on the same platform as the roughly 670 first-cohort repertoires. Study-level results: Across donors, most TCRs were seen rarely, yet some public ones were widespread. 150 or so TCR beta chains were listed as cytomegalovirus-associated. According to reports, the classifier identified cytomegalovirus status with high specificity and sensitivity.

About this clone: Its antigen is not identified.

Germline-derived CDR1 and CDR2 are SEHNR and FQNEAQ (reference sequence). Germline trimming cut 5 bases from V and 9 bases from J; bases unmatched to any gene: 11. This CDR3 region has 16 residues. Profiled with immunoSEQ multiplex PCR; TCRdb holds only in-frame clones, not every one. This sample has 100,000 to 150,000 clones, with about 90% found just once. Sequencing was performed on PBMCs. The chain uses TRBV7-9 and TRBJ2-1; 12 nucleotides align to TRBD2. The clonotype comes from a woman younger than 30 in good health and CMV-seronegative. DNA for the CDR3: TGTGCCAGCAGCCTACGACTAGCGGGAGACCCGGCTGAGCAGTTCTTC. Translation gives CASSLRLAGDPAEQFF.